The 31 T cell receptor beta chains presented below share a single source sample, sequenced in a study of OX40 agonist ivuxolimab in advanced cancers. Profiling relied on immunoSEQ multiplex PCR, and the TCRdb table lists in-frame clones only, not all of them. The sample records about 41,000 clones, around nine tenths being singletons. This specimen consisted of CD4+ or CD8+ T cells sorted from blood, obtained in a trial of the OX40 agonist ivuxolimab. The origin of the receptors is an adult with an advanced solid tumor such as melanoma, head and neck, liver or kidney cancer.

The chain is built from TRBV6-1 and TRBJ1-6, with D possibly being TRBD1 (5 bases). Germline lookup yields CDR1 MNHNS and CDR2 SASEGT. The V end was cut by 5 bases, the J end by 10 bases, with 18 bases between. This CDR3 region has 15 residues. The CDR3 bases are TGTGCCAGCAGTCCGCTGGCTCAGGGCCACTCACCCCTCCACTTT. It is translated as CASSPLAQGHSPLHF.

The chain employs TRBV6-1 and TRBJ2-6, with D hard to call. V was cut by 7 bases and J by 0 bases, with 10 bases left in between. This CDR3 is built from 15 residues. CDR1 is MNHNS and CDR2 is SASEGT in the germline V gene. The CDR3 DNA is TGTGCCAGCACCCGAAGCGTCTCTGGGGCCAACGTCCTGACTTTC. It translates to CASTRSVSGANVLTF.

This clone was counted a single time. The chain joins TRBV7-3 to TRBJ2-5; possibly TRBD2 for D (6 bases). The end of the DNA aligns better with TRBJ2-7, so the J call may be wrong. CDR1 and CDR2 (germline): SGHTA, FQGTGA. The CDR3 has 16 residues. CDR3 loop: CASNEGGGPINYEQYF. The CDR3 region has the DNA TGTGCCAGCAACGAGGGAGGAGGGCCTATAAACTACGAGCAGTACTTC.

The chain uses TRBV6-1 and TRBJ2-1; 12 bases fit TRBD1. There are 12 residues in the CDR3. With V trimmed by 11 bases and J by 8 bases, 4 bases remained unmatched. Per germline, CDR1 MNHNS and CDR2 SASEGT. The CDR3 protein is CAAGTGGYEQFF. CDR3 nucleotide sequence: TGTGCCGCAGGGACAGGGGGCTATGAGCAGTTCTTC.

There are a few counts of this clone. The V gene is TRBV2, the J gene TRBJ2-3; 8 bases line up with TRBD1. The length of the CDR3 is 14 residues. V shed 6 bases and J 1 base; nucleotides not matched to a gene: 3. Germline V gene sequence: CDR1 SNHLY, CDR2 FYNNEI. CDR3 in DNA: TGTGCCAGCAGGAACAGGGGGGGCACAGATACGCAGTATTTT. Protein sequence: CASRNRGGTDTQYF.

The rearrangement uses TRBV18 and TRBJ1-5; D remains unclear. V was trimmed by 6 bases and J by 4 bases, leaving 10 bases between them. Germline-derived CDR1 and CDR2 are KGHSH and LQKENI. This CDR3 region has 13 residues. The CDR3 protein is CASSPGLNQPQHF. The CDR3 DNA reads as TGTGCCAGCTCGCCAGGTTTGAATCAGCCCCAGCATTTT.

The chain employs TRBV7-6 and TRBJ2-3, with 12 nucleotides matching TRBD2. The V segment lost 5 bases and the J segment 5 bases; nucleotides outside the gene matches: 5. This CDR3 has 15 residues. Germline CDR1 and CDR2: SGHVS and FNYEAQ. CDR3 amino acids: CASSDLAGGGDTQYF. The DNA for the CDR3 is TGTGCCAGCAGCGACCTAGCGGGGGGGGGAGATACGCAGTATTTT.

This rearrangement joins TRBV10-2 to TRBJ1-1; D unclear. CDR1 WSHSY and CDR2 SAAADI come from the germline V gene. V shed 3 bases and J shed 0 bases, with 5 bases lying between them. CDR3 length: 13 residues. CDR3 residues: CASSERMNTEAFF. The CDR3 nucleotides are TGCGCCAGCAGTGAAAGGATGAACACTGAAGCTTTCTTT.

The chain carries TRBV29-1 and TRBJ1-4; 10 nucleotides agree with TRBD1. Germline V gives CDR1 SQVTM, CDR2 ANQGSEA. With V trimmed by 4 bases and J by 3 bases, 2 bases remained unmatched. CDR3 length: 14 residues. DNA of the CDR3: TGCAGCGTTGGACAGGGGGCTTCTAATGAAAAACTGTTTTTT. Its protein product is CSVGQGASNEKLFF.

The V call is TRBV2, the J call TRBJ2-5; the D gene is possibly TRBD2 (6 bases). The germline gives CDR1 SNHLY, CDR2 FYNNEI. The CDR3 covers 14 residues. Trimming shortened V by 6 bases and J by 5 bases, and 16 bases separated the two germline ends. The CDR3: CASSYNWDSETQYF. Written as DNA, the CDR3 is TGTGCCAGCAGCTATAATTGGGACTCTGAGACCCAGTACTTC.

This sequence joins TRBV2 and TRBJ2-7; 9 bases fit TRBD1. The CDR3 runs 13 residues. Germline V CDR1 and CDR2: SNHLY, FYNNEI. With 6 bases clipped from V and 2 bases from J, the junction kept 2 bases outside the gene matches. In DNA form, the CDR3 reads TGTGCCAGCAGCCGGGACAGGGCCTACGAGCAGTACTTC. Translating it yields CASSRDRAYEQYF.

The chain has TRBV5-6 and TRBJ1-4; D not resolved. Germline V gene sequence: CDR1 SGHDT, CDR2 YYEEEE. Trimming pared 4 bases from V and 8 bases from J, leaving 12 bases between. This CDR3 has 13 amino acids. The CDR3 reads CASSPRFREKLFF. The CDR3 DNA sequence: TGTGCCAGCAGCCCGCGTTTTCGGGAAAAACTGTTTTTT.

The V and J genes are TRBV6-4 and TRBJ2-5; possibly TRBD1 or TRBD2 for D (6 bases each). The CDR3 contains 12 residues. Germline-derived CDR1 and CDR2 are MRHNA and SNTAGT. Trimming pared 11 bases from V and 5 bases from J, leaving 15 bases between. The CDR3 region is CAEGGREETQYF. The CDR3 bases are TGTGCCGAGGGGGGTCGCGAGGAGACCCAGTACTTC.

The chain recombines TRBV4-1 with TRBJ1-5; D is ambiguous. The germline V gene encodes CDR1 MGHRA and CDR2 YSYEKL. The CDR3 is made up of 15 amino acids. Trimming shortened V by 2 bases and J by 2 bases, and 10 bases separated the two germline ends. The chain's CDR3 is CASSQRIDGNQPQHF. The CDR3 DNA sequence: TGCGCCAGCAGCCAACGAATAGATGGCAATCAGCCCCAGCATTTT.

The V call is TRBV10-3, the J call TRBJ2-3, with D tentatively TRBD1 or TRBD2 (5 bases each). The ends were cut back, 4 bases at V and 1 base at J, with 15 bases in the middle. Germline CDR1 reads ENHRY; CDR2 reads SYGVKD. The CDR3 consists of 16 residues. CDR3 in DNA: TGTGCCATCAGTGGCCAGGGCCCGCGGGGCACAGATACGCAGTATTTT. Its translation: CAISGQGPRGTDTQYF.

J is TRBJ2-7 and V is TRBV28, with D perhaps TRBD2 (6 bases). The germline V gene has CDR1 MDHEN and CDR2 SYDVKM. CDR3 length: 14 residues. V was clipped by 4 bases and J by 6 bases, with 16 bases between them. CDR3 region: CASSSHSLAIEQYF. The DNA for the CDR3 is TGTGCCAGCAGTTCCCACTCCCTAGCGATCGAGCAGTACTTC.

The rearrangement joins TRBV30 to TRBJ2-2; D ambiguous. The CDR3 contains 14 residues. Germline CDR1 is GTSNPN and CDR2 is SVGIG (reference sequence). V dropped 4 bases and J dropped 6 bases, with 15 bases sitting between them. The CDR3 region is CAWTKTRVSGELFF. CDR3 coding DNA: TGTGCCTGGACCAAAACCCGGGTGTCCGGGGAGCTGTTTTTT.

Of note for this clone: Other DNA sequences within the sample encode an identical CDR3. This chain connects TRBV11-2 to TRBJ2-5; tentative D call: TRBD2 (5 bases). CDR1 is SGHAT, CDR2 FQNNGV, per germline. The length of the CDR3 is 13 residues. The germline V and J ends were trimmed by 5 bases and 5 bases, with 12 bases remaining between them. The CDR3 nucleotides read TGTGCCAGCAGCCTACGTGGGAGTGAGACCCAGTACTTC. Encoded protein: CASSLRGSETQYF.

The chain couples TRBV6-1 to TRBJ2-1; D is ambiguous. The CDR3 spans 15 residues. V dropped 2 bases and J dropped 2 bases, with 10 bases sitting between them. The germline V gene encodes CDR1 MNHNS and CDR2 SASEGT. CDR3 protein: CASSERAAPYNEQFF. CDR3 in DNA: TGTGCCAGCAGTGAACGGGCGGCCCCCTACAATGAGCAGTTCTTC.

The rearrangement uses TRBV6-5 and TRBJ1-4; no clear D gene. V was shortened by 2 bases and J by 4 bases, with 5 bases between the two germline ends. Germline CDR1 is MNHEY and CDR2 is SVGAGI. The CDR3 sequence is 13 residues long. Here the CDR3 reads CASSYRLNEKLFF. The CDR3 bases are TGTGCCAGCAGTTACCGACTTAATGAAAAACTGTTTTTT.

This sequence joins TRBV28 and TRBJ2-7; D gene ambiguous. Germline loops: CDR1 MDHEN, CDR2 SYDVKM. The CDR3 is made up of 14 amino acids. Trimming left V 4 bases short and J 4 bases short, with 14 bases between. The CDR3, as DNA: TGTGCCAGCAGTTCTCCAGGAGTCGTGTACGAGCAGTACTTC. Its protein is CASSSPGVVYEQYF.

The chain links TRBV18 to TRBJ1-6; 7 bases are shared with TRBD1. The length of the CDR3 is 16 residues. J lost 5 bases, V lost 3 bases, and 7 bases had no gene match. CDR1 and CDR2 from the germline V gene are KGHSH and LQKENI. The CDR3 spells CASSPTQGSHNSPLHF. The CDR3 DNA follows: TGTGCCAGCTCACCGACACAGGGGAGCCATAATTCACCCCTCCACTTT.

The gene calls are TRBV6-5 and TRBJ1-1, with D perhaps TRBD1 (6 bases). Trimming shortened V by 5 bases and J by 9 bases, and 16 bases separated the two germline ends. Looked up from germline, CDR1 is MNHEY and CDR2 is SVGAGI. The CDR3 runs to 13 residues. The CDR3 here is CASSRQEVEKAFF. The CDR3 DNA reads TGTGCCAGCAGTAGACAGGAGGTCGAGAAAGCTTTCTTT.

V is TRBV6-1 and J is TRBJ1-2, with 9 bases matching TRBD1. V was clipped by 5 bases and J by 1 base; unmatched bases: 5. There are 15 residues in the CDR3. CDR1 and CDR2 from the germline V gene are MNHNS and SASEGT. The CDR3 spells CASSPGQGINYGYTF. The CDR3 nucleotides read TGTGCCAGCAGTCCAGGACAGGGGATTAACTATGGCTACACCTTC.

Only one count was recorded for this clone. The rearrangement links TRBV28 to TRBJ1-4, with D perhaps TRBD1 (5 bases). The V gene's germline CDR1 is MDHEN and CDR2 SYDVKM. This CDR3 contains 16 residues. The germline V and J ends were trimmed by 4 bases and 7 bases, with 19 bases remaining between them. CDR3 coding DNA: TGTGCCAGCAGTTCTCAAGGGGCGCCGCCGCCTGAAAAACTGTTTTTT. Translated, it gives CASSSQGAPPPEKLFF. Full variable domain (missing parts from reference TRBV28 and TRBJ1-4): DVKVTQSSRYLVKRTGEKVFLECVQDMDHENMFWYRQDPGLGLRLIYFSYDVKMKEKGDIPEGYSVSREKKERFSLILESASTNQTSMYLCASSSQGAPPPEKLFFGSGTQLSVL.

The chain links TRBV11-2 to TRBJ2-7; TRBD2 is a possible D gene (5 bases). The CDR3 runs to 16 residues. V was pared by 2 bases and J by 0 bases, with 14 bases between. Germline values: CDR1 SGHAT, CDR2 FQNNGV. DNA of the CDR3: TGTGCCAGCAGCTTAAACAGCGGCGTCATCTCCTACGAGCAGTACTTC. Amino acids: CASSLNSGVISYEQYF.

This clone has a single count. This chain joins TRBV29-1 and TRBJ1-1; possibly TRBD1 for D (5 bases). There are 12 residues in the CDR3. Trimming took off 7 bases at V and 4 bases at J, with 13 bases between the two ends. Germline V gene sequence: CDR1 SQVTM, CDR2 ANQGSEA. The CDR3, as DNA: TGCAGCGCTGGACCGAGGGGCACTGAAGCTTTCTTT. It codes for CSAGPRGTEAFF.

The rearrangement joins TRBV6-7 to TRBJ2-7; D is undetermined. TRBV6-7 is labeled an ORF, and its function is uncertain. The CDR3 extends over 13 amino acids. V gave up 6 bases and J gave up 2 bases, with 11 bases separating them. The CDR3 DNA reads TGTGCCAGCAGGACGGAAGGTCCCTACGAGCAGTACTTC. As protein: CASRTEGPYEQYF.

This clone was observed once. The chain joins TRBV6-1 to TRBJ1-6, with a weak D call TRBD1 (6 bases). CDR3 length: 16 amino acids. Trimming cost V 1 base and J 8 bases, with 15 bases left between them. CDR1 and CDR2 (germline): MNHNS, SASEGT. Here the CDR3 reads CASSEEGGSGDSPLHF. CDR3 sequence (DNA): TGTGCCAGCAGTGAAGAGGGGGGCTCGGGGGATTCACCCCTCCACTTT.

The chain employs TRBV30 and TRBJ2-7, with 11 bases identical to TRBD2. The V segment lost 2 bases and the J segment 3 bases; nucleotides outside the gene matches: 6. Per germline, CDR1 GTSNPN and CDR2 SVGIG (reference sequence). CDR3 length: 15 residues. This CDR3 reads CAWSPPGTSGYEQYF. Here the CDR3 DNA reads TGTGCCTGGAGTCCCCCCGGGACTAGCGGCTACGAGCAGTACTTC.

The chain recombines TRBV7-9 with TRBJ2-5, with 8 bases fitting TRBD2. CDR1 is SEHNR and CDR2 is FQNEAQ in the germline V gene (reference sequence). V gave up 4 bases and J gave up 1 base; unmatched junction bases: 5. The CDR3 has 15 residues. As DNA, the CDR3 is TGTGCCAGCAGCTGGGGTAGCGGGATCCAAGAGACCCAGTACTTC. Residues: CASSWGSGIQETQYF.